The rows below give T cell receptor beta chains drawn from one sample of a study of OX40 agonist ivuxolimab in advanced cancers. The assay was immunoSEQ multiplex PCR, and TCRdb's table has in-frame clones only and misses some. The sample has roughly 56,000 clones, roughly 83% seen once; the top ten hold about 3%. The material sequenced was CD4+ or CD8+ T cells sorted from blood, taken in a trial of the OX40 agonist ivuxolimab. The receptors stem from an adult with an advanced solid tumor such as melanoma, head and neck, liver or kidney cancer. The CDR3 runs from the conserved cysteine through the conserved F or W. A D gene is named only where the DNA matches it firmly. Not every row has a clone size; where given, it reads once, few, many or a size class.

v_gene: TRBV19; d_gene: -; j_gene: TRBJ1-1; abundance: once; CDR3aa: CASSIIGQTTEAFF; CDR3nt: TGTGCCAGTAGTATAATAGGACAGACCACTGAAGCTTTCTTT
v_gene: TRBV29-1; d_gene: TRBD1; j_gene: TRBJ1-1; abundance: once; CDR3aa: CSVDKQGQGHEAFF; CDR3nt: TGCAGCGTTGACAAACAGGGGCAAGGGCATGAAGCTTTCTTT
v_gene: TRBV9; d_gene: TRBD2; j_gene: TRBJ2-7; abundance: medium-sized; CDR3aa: CASSGASGFYEQYF; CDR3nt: TGTGCCAGTTCTGGGGCTAGCGGTTTCTACGAGCAGTACTTC
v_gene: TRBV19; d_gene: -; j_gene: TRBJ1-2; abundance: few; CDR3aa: CASSPGTANYGYTF; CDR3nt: TGTGCCAGTTCCCCCGGTACAGCTAACTATGGCTACACCTTC
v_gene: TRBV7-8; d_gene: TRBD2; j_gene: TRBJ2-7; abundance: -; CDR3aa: CASSLEGGGAYEQYF; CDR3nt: TGTGCCAGCAGCTTAGAGGGCGGGGGGGCTTACGAGCAGTACTTC
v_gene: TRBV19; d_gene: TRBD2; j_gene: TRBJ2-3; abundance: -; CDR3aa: CASSYSGLVADTQYF; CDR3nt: TGTGCCAGTAGTTATTCGGGACTAGTGGCAGATACGCAGTATTTT
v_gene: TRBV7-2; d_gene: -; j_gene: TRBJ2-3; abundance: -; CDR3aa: CASSPRGPPDTQYF; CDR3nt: TGTGCCAGCAGTCCCAGGGGTCCACCGGATACGCAGTATTTT
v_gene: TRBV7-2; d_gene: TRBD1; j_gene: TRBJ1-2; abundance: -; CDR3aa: CASSPGGDRVRFWGYGYTF; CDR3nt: TGTGCCAGCAGCCCGGGAGGGGACAGGGTGCGTTTCTGGGGCTATGGCTACACCTTC
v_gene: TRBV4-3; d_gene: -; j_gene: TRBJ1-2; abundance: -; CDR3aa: CASSQGGVGGNYGYTF; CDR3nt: TGCGCCAGCAGCCAAGGCGGGGTCGGGGGGAACTATGGCTACACCTTC
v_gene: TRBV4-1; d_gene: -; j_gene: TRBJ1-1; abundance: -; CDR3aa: CASSHPLARRNTEAFF; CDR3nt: TGCGCCAGCAGCCACCCCCTGGCCAGGAGAAACACTGAAGCTTTCTTT
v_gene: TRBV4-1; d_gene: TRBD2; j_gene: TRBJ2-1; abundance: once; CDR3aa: CASSPTLSGGGHNEQFF; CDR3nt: TGCGCCAGCAGCCCGACACTCAGCGGGGGGGGCCACAATGAGCAGTTCTTC
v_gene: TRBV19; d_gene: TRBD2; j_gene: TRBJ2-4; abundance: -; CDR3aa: CASSIEASGGAAAKNIQYF; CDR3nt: TGTGCCAGTAGTATCGAGGCTAGCGGGGGGGCGGCGGCCAAAAACATTCAGTACTTC
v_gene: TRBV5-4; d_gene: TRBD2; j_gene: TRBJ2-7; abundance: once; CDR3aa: CASSPMGGGREQYF; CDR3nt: TGTGCCAGCAGCCCCATGGGGGGGGGTCGGGAGCAGTACTTC
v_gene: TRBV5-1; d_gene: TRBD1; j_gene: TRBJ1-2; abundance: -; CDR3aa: CASSPTGTGYGYTF; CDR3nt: TGCGCCAGCAGCCCGACAGGGACCGGCTATGGCTACACCTTC
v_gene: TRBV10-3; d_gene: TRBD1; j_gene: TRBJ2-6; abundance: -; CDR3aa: CAISARQGKAGANVLTF; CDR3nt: TGTGCCATCTCTGCTAGACAGGGGAAGGCTGGGGCCAACGTCCTGACTTTC
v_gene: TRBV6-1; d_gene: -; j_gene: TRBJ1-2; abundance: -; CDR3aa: CASSDSAGNYGYTF; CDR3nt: TGTGCCAGCAGTGACAGTGCCGGAAACTATGGCTACACCTTC
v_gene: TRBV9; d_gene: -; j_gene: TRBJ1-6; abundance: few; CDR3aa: CASSVGPGTLNSPLHF; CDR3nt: TGTGCCAGCAGCGTAGGGCCTGGGACACTAAATTCACCCCTCCACTTT
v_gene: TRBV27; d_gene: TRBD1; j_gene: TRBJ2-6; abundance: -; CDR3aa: CASSTDRVTFGANVLTF; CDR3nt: TGTGCCAGCAGTACGGACAGGGTAACTTTTGGGGCCAACGTCCTGACTTTC
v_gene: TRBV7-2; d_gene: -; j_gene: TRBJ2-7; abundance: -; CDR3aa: CASSLMVSSYEQYF; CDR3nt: TGTGCCAGCAGCTTAATGGTCAGCTCCTACGAGCAGTACTTC
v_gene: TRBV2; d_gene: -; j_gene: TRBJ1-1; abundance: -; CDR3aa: CASIWGIMNTEAFF; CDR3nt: TGTGCCAGCATTTGGGGAATCATGAACACTGAAGCTTTCTTT
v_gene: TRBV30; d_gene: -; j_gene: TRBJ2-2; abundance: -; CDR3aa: CAWSGAESNTGELFF; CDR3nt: TGTGCCTGGAGCGGGGCTGAGTCGAACACCGGGGAGCTGTTTTTT
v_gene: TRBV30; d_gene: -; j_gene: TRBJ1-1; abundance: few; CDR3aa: CAWRDGINTEAFF; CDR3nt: TGTGCCTGGAGGGACGGAATCAACACTGAAGCTTTCTTT
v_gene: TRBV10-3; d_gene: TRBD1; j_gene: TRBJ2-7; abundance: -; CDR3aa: CASSYSVQGVYEQYF; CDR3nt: TGTGCCAGCAGTTACTCAGTTCAGGGGGTCTACGAGCAGTACTTC
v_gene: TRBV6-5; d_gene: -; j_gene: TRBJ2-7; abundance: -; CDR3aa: CASSPSWEGYEQYF; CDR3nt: TGTGCCAGCAGTCCCAGTTGGGAAGGCTACGAGCAGTACTTC
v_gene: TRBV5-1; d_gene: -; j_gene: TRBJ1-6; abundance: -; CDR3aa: CASSLVGSPLHF; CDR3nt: TGCGCCAGCAGCTTGGTCGGGTCACCCCTCCACTTT
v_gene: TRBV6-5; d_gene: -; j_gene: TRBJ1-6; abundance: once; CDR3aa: CATHSGLSSPLHF; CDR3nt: TGTGCCACCCACAGTGGGTTAAGTTCACCCCTCCACTTT
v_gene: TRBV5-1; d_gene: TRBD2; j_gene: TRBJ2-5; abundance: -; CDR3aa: CASSLSPGRQETQYF; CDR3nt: TGCGCCAGCAGCTTGTCCCCCGGGAGGCAAGAGACCCAGTACTTC